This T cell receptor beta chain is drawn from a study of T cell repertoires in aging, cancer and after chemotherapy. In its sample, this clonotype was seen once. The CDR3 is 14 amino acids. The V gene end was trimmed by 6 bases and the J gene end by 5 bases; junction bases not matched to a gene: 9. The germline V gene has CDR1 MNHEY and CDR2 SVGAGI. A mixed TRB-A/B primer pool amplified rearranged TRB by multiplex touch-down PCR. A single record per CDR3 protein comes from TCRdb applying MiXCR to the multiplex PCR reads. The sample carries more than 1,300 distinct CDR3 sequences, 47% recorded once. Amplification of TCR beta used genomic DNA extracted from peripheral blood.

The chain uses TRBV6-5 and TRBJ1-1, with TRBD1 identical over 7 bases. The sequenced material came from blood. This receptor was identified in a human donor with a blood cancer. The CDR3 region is CASSPLETGTEAFF. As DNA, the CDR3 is TGTGCCAGCAGCCCCCTCGAGACAGGGACTGAAGCTTTCTTT.